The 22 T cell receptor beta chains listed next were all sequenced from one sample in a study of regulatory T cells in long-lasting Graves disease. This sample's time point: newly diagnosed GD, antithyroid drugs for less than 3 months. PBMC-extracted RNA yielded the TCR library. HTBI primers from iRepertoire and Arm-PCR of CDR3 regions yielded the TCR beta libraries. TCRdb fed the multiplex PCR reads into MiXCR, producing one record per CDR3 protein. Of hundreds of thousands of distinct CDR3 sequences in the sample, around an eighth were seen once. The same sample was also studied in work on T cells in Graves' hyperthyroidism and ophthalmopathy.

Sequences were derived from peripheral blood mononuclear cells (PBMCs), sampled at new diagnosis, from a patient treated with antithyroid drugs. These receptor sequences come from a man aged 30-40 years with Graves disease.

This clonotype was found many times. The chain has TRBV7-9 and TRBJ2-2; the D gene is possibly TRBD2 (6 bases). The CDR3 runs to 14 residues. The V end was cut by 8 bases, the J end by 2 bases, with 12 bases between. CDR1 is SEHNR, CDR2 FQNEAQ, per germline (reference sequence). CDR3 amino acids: CASGWDLNTGELFF. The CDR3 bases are TGTGCCAGCGGGTGGGACTTAAACACCGGGGAGCTGTTTTTT.

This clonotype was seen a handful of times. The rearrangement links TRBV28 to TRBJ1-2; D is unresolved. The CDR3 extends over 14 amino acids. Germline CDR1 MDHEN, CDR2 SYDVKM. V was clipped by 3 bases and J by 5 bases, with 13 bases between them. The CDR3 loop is CASSFGVDEYGYTF. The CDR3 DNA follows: TGTGCCAGCAGTTTTGGCGTAGACGAATATGGCTACACCTTC.

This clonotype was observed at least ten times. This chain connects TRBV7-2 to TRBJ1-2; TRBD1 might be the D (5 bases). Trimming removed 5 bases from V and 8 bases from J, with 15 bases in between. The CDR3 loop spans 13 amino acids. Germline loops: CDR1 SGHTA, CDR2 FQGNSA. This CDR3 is CASSPSGGGGYTF. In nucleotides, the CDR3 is TGTGCCAGCAGCCCTTCCGGGGGTGGAGGCTACACCTTC. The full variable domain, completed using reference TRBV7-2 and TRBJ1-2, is GAGVSQSPSNKVTEKGKDVELRCDPISGHTALYWYRQSLGQGLEFLIYFQGNSAPDKSGLPSDRFSAERTGGSVSTLTIQRTQQEDSAVYLCASSPSGGGGYTFGSGTRLTVV.

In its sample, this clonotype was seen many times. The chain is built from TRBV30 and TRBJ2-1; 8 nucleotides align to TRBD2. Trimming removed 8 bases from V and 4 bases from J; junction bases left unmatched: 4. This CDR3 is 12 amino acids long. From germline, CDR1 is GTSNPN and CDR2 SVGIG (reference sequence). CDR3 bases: TGTGCCACGGGGGGGGCTTACAATGAGCAGTTCTTC. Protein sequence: CATGGAYNEQFF.

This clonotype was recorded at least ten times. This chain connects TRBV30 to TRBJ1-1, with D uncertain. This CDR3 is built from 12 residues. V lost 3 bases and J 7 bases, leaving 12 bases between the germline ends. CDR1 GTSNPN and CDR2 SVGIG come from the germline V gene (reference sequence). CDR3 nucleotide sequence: TGTGCCTGGAGCGAACGCCCCTTTGAAGCTTTCTTT. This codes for CAWSERPFEAFF.

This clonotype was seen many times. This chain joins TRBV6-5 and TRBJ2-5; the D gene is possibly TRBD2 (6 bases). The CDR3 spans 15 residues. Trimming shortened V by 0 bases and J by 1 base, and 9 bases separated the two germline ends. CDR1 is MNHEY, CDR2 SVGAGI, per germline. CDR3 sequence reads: CASSYSPGVQETQYF. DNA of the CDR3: TGTGCCAGCAGTTACTCGCCGGGAGTCCAAGAGACCCAGTACTTC.

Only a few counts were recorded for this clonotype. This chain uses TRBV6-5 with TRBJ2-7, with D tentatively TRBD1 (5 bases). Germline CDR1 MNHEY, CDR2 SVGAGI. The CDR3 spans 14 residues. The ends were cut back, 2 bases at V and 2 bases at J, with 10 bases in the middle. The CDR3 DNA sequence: TGTGCCAGCAGTTACGGGGCCTCAGCCTACGAGCAGTACTTC. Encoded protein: CASSYGASAYEQYF.

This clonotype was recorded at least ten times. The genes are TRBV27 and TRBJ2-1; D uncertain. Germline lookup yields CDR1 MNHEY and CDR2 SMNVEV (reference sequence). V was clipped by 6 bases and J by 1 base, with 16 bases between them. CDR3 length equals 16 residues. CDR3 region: CASRNLGSGSYNEQFF. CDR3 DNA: TGTGCCAGCAGAAATCTAGGATCTGGGTCCTACAATGAGCAGTTCTTC.

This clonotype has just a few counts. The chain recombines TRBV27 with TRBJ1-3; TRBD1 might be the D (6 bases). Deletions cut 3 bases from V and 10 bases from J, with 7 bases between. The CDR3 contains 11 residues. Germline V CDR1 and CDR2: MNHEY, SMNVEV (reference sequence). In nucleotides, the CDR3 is TGTGCCAGCAGTTTGAGGGGGACCATATATTTT. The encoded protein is CASSLRGTIYF.

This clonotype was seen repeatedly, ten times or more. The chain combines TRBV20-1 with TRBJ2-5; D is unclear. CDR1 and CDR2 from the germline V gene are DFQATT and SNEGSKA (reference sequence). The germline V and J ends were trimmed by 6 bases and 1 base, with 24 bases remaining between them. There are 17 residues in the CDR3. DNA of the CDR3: TGCAGTGCCCGGATCGGAAGAACTCCGAACTTCCAAGAGACCCAGTACTTC. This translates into CSARIGRTPNFQETQYF.

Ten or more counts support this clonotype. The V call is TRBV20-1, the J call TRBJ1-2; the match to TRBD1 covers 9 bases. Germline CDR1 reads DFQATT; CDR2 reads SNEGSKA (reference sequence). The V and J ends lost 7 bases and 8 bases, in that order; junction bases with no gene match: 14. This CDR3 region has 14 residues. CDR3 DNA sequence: TGCAGTGAGCCGGGACAGGGTACATCTGGCGGCTACACCTTC. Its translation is CSEPGQGTSGGYTF.

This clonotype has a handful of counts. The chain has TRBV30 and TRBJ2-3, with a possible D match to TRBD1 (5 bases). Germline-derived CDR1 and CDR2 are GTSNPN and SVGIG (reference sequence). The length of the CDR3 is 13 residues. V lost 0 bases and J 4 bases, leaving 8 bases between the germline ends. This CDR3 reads CAWSVKGPDTQYF. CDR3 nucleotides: TGTGCCTGGAGTGTAAAGGGGCCAGATACGCAGTATTTT. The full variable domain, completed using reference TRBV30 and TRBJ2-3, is SQTIHQWPATLVQPVGSPLSLECTVEGTSNPNLYWYRQAAGRGLQLLFYSVGIGQISSEVPQNLSASRPQDRQFILSSKKLLLSDSGFYLCAWSVKGPDTQYFGPGTRLTVL.

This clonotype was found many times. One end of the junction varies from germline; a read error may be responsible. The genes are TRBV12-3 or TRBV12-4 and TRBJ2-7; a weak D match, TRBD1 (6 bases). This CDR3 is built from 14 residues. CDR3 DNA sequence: TGTGCCAGCAGTCAACGGACAGCCCTCTACGAGCAGCACTTC. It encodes CASSQRTALYEQHF.

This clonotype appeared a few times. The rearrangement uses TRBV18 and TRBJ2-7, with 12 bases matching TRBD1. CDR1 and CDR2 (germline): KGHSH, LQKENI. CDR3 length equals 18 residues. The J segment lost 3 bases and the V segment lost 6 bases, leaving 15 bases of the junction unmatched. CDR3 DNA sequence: TGTGCCAGCTCTCCGGGACAGGGGGCTCGGGACAGCCTCTACGAGCAGTACTTC. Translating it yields CASSPGQGARDSLYEQYF.

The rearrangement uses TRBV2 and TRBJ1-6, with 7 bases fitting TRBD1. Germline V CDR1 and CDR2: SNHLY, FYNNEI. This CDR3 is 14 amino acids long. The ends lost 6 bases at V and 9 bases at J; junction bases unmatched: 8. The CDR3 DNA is TGTGCCAGCAGGACACAGGGGCCTAGTTCACCCCTCCACTTT. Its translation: CASRTQGPSSPLHF.

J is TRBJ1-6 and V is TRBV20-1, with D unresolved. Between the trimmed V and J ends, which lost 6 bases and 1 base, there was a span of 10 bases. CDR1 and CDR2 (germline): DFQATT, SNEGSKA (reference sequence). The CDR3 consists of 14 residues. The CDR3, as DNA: TGCAGTGCGGGGAGTCGTTCCTATAATTCACCCCTCCACTTT. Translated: CSAGSRSYNSPLHF.

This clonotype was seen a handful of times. CDR3: CASRTGLHEQYF. The CDR3 region has the DNA TGTGCCAGCAGGACAGGGTTGCACGAGCAGTACTTC. The chain employs TRBV27 and TRBJ2-7, with 7 bases fitting TRBD1. Germline-derived CDR1 and CDR2 are MNHEY and SMNVEV (reference sequence). With 6 bases clipped from V and 5 bases from J, the junction kept 4 bases outside the gene matches. CDR3 length: 12 amino acids.

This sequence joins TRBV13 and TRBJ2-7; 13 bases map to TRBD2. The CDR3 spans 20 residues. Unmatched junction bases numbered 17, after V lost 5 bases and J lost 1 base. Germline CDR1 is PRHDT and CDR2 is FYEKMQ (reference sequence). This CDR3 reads CASSASRGLAGDSVSYEQYF. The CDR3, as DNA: TGTGCCAGCAGCGCATCCAGAGGACTAGCGGGAGATTCGGTATCCTACGAGCAGTACTTC.

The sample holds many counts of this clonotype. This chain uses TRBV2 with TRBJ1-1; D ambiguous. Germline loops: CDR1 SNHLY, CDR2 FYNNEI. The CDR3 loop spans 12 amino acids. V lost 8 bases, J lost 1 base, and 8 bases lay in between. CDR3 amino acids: CASGERNTEAFF. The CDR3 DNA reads TGTGCCAGCGGGGAGAGGAACACTGAAGCTTTCTTT.

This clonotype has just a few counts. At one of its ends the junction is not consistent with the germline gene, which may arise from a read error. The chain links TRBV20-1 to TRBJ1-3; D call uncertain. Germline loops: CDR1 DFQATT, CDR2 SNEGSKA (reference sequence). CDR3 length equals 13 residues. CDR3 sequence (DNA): TGTTCCATCGGCCGGACGCCTAGGGACACCATATATTTT. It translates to CSIGRTPRDTIYF.

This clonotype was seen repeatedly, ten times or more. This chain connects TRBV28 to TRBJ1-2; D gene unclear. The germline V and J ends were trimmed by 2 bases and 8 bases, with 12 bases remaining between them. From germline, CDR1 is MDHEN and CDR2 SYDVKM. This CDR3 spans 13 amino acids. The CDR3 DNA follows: TGTGCCAGCAGTTTAAGACAACGGACGGGCTACACCTTC. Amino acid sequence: CASSLRQRTGYTF.

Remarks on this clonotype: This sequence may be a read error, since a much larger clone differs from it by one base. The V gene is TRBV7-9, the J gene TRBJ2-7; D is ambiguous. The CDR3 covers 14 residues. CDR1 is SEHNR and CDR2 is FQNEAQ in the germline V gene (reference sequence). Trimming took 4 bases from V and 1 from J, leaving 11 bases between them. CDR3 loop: CASSSGIGSYEQYF. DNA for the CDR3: TGTGCCAGCAGCTCTGGGATAGGGTCCTACGAGCAGTACTTC.